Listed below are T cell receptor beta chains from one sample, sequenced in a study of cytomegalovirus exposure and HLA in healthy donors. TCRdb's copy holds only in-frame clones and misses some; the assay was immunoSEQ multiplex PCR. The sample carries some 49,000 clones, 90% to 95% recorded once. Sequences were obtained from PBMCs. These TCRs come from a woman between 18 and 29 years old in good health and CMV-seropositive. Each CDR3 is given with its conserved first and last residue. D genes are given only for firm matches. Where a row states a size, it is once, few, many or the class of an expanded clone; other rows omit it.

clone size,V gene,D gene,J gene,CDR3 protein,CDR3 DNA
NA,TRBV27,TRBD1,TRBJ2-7,CASGRIGGTGYEQYF,TGTGCCAGCGGCCGAATTGGGGGGACAGGCTACGAGCAGTACTTC
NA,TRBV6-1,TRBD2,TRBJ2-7,CAAGLATSYEQYF,TGTGCGGCAGGACTAGCGACATCGTACGAGCAGTACTTC
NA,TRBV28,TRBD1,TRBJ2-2,CASSSGTGGTSGELFF,TGTGCCAGCAGTTCTGGGACAGGAGGGACATCCGGGGAGCTGTTTTTT
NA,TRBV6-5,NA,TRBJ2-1,CASSYTMDNEQFF,TGTGCCAGCAGTTATACTATGGACAATGAGCAGTTCTTC
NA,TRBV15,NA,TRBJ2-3,CATSSRQNTDTQYF,TGTGCCACCAGCAGTAGACAGAACACAGATACGCAGTATTTT
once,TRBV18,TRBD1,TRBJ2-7,CASSQGQGGYEQYF,TGTGCCAGCTCACAGGGACAGGGGGGTTACGAGCAGTACTTC
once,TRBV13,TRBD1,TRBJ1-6,CASSLGRTGLNSPLHF,TGTGCCAGCAGCTTAGGCCGGACAGGGCTCAATTCACCCCTCCACTTT
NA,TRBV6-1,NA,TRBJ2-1,CASSETGAFYNEQFF,TGTGCCAGCAGTGAAACGGGAGCTTTCTACAATGAGCAGTTCTTC
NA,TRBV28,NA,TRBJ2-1,CASSRTSYNEQFF,TGTGCCAGCAGTCGAACTAGTTACAATGAGCAGTTCTTC
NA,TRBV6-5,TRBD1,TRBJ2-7,CASSRTGSPYEQYF,TGTGCCAGCAGCAGGACAGGGTCCCCCTACGAGCAGTACTTC
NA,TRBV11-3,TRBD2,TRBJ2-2,CASSDTSGRFGGELFF,TGTGCCAGCAGCGACACTAGCGGGAGGTTCGGCGGGGAGCTGTTTTTT
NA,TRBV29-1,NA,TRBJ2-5,CSYSTGRSTETQYF,TGCAGCTACTCCACAGGAAGGAGCACGGAGACCCAGTACTTC
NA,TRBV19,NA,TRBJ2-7,CASRTGRGEQYF,TGTGCCAGTAGGACAGGGCGGGGTGAGCAGTACTTC
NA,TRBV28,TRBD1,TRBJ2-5,CATDWTGRETQYF,TGTGCCACCGACTGGACAGGGCGAGAGACCCAGTACTTC
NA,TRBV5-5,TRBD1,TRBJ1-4,CASSRGQTGGGEKLFF,TGTGCCAGCAGCCGGGGCCAGACAGGGGGCGGCGAAAAACTGTTTTTT
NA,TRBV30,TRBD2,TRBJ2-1,CAWSGGGRANDYNEQFF,TGTGCCTGGAGTGGGGGCGGGAGGGCCAATGACTACAATGAGCAGTTCTTC
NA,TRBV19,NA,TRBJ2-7,CASSTTADSYEQYF,TGTGCCAGTAGTACCACAGCGGACTCCTACGAGCAGTACTTC
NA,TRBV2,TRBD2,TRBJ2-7,CASSQGLAGARQYF,TGTGCCAGCAGTCAGGGACTAGCGGGAGCTCGGCAGTACTTC
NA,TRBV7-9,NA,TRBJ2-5,CASSLTAGETQYF,TGTGCCAGCAGCTTAACGGCAGGAGAGACCCAGTACTTC
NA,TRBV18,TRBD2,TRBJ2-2,CASSPNRGAGELFF,TGTGCCAGCTCACCAAACCGGGGGGCCGGGGAGCTGTTTTTT
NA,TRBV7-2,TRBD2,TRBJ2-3,CASSLAAGTSTDTQYF,TGTGCCAGCAGCTTAGCAGCGGGGACTAGCACAGATACGCAGTATTTT
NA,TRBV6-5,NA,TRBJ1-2,CASSYLAGGYGYTF,TGTGCCAGCAGTTACCTCGCGGGGGGCTATGGCTACACCTTC
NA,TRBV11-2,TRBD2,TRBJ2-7,CASSAGLDIYEQYF,TGTGCCAGCAGCGCGGGACTAGATATATACGAGCAGTACTTC
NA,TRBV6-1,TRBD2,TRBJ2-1,CASSEITSGSEQFF,TGTGCCAGCAGTGAAATAACTAGCGGGAGTGAGCAGTTCTTC
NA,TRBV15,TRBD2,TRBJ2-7,CATSRGGLAASAQYF,TGTGCCACCAGCAGAGGTGGACTAGCTGCTTCGGCGCAGTACTTC
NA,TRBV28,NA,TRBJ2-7,CASSFDSGNLYSYEQYF,TGTGCCAGCAGTTTTGATAGCGGCAACCTCTACTCCTACGAGCAGTACTTC
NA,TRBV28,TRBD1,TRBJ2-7,CASSLLSGGRWREQYF,TGTGCCAGCAGTTTACTCTCAGGGGGCAGGTGGAGAGAGCAGTACTTC
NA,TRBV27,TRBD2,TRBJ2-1,CASSRTSGRVNEQFF,TGTGCCAGCAGTAGGACTAGCGGGAGGGTGAATGAGCAGTTCTTC
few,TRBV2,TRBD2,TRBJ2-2,CASSETRLAGGATGELFF,TGTGCCAGCAGTGAAACTCGCCTAGCGGGAGGGGCCACCGGGGAGCTGTTTTTT
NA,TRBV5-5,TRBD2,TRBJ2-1,CASSSISGRGDEQFF,TGTGCCAGCAGTTCGATTAGCGGGAGAGGAGATGAGCAGTTCTTC
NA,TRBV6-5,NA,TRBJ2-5,CASSYMAEETQYF,TGTGCCAGCAGTTACATGGCTGAAGAGACCCAGTACTTC
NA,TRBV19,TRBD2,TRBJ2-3,CASSIVLAGGPDTQYF,TGTGCCAGTAGTATAGTACTAGCGGGAGGGCCAGATACGCAGTATTTT
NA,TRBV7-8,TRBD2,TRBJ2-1,CASSLVLAGGPNEQFF,TGTGCCAGCAGCTTAGTCCTAGCGGGAGGGCCCAATGAGCAGTTCTTC
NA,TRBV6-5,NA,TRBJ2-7,CASSYRGSEQYF,TGTGCCAGCAGTTACCGGGGTTCCGAGCAGTACTTC
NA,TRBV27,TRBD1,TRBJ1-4,CASSRTGEGGTNEKLFF,TGTGCCAGCAGTCGGACAGGGGAGGGTGGAACTAATGAAAAACTGTTTTTT
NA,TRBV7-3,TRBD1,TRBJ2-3,CASSRRDRGRGADTQYF,TGTGCCAGCAGCCGAAGGGACAGGGGAAGGGGGGCAGATACGCAGTATTTT
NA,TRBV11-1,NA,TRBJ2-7,CASSLEPAGVYEQYF,TGTGCCAGCAGCTTAGAGCCGGCAGGGGTCTACGAGCAGTACTTC
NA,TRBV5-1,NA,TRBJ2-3,CASSLAGVNTDTQYF,TGCGCCAGCAGCTTGGCGGGAGTGAACACAGATACGCAGTATTTT
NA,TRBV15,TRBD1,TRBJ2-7,CATSVGTVYEQYF,TGTGCCACCAGCGTCGGGACAGTCTACGAGCAGTACTTC
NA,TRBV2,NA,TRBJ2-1,CASRGLSEGFHNEQFF,TGTGCCAGCAGAGGACTTTCGGAGGGCTTTCACAATGAGCAGTTCTTC
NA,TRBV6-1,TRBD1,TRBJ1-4,CASSEAGTGRVGKLFF,TGTGCCAGCAGTGAAGCGGGGACAGGGCGGGTTGGAAAACTGTTTTTT
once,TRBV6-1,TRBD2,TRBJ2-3,CASIGLAGSTDTQYF,TGTGCCAGCATTGGACTAGCGGGCTCCACAGATACGCAGTATTTT
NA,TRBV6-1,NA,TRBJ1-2,CASKEDRTNYGYTF,TGTGCCAGCAAAGAGGACAGAACTAACTATGGCTACACCTTC
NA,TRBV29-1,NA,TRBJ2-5,CSAASRGETQYF,TGCAGCGCGGCCTCGAGGGGGGAGACCCAGTACTTC